This T cell receptor (beta chain) appears in the sequencing data of a study of shared clonotypes between healthy human individuals. As for the study in general: CD4 naive cells filled three plates per donor, CD4 memory three, CD8 naive two and CD8 memory one.

The CDR3 is 15 residues long. The V segment lost 5 bases and the J segment 6 bases; nucleotides outside the gene matches: 9. Germline CDR1 reads SEHNR; CDR2 reads FQNEAQ (reference sequence). CD45RO-negative, CCR7-selected cells formed the naive CD8 fraction, which excluded terminally differentiated effector memory CD45RA+ cells. Concerning this clone itself: The target antigen is unknown.

Using immunoSEQ multiplex PCR, the repertoire was profiled, and TCRdb retains in-frame clones only, with some absent. Of approximately 2,000,000 clones detected, approximately 92% appear once; the ten largest clones hold about 1.7%. The study, taken as a whole, reports: Sampling was confined to blood; repertoires within tissues likely differ.

Sequenced: naive CD8+ T cells from PBMCs. The chain recombines TRBV7-9 with TRBJ2-4; 8 bases are a match to TRBD1. This TCR came from a man younger than 35 in good health. Some clones in this sample may be carry-over from other donors' samples. The CDR3 nucleotides read TGTGCCAGCAGCGGAGTGGGACAGGCTGGAAACATTCAGTACTTC. Amino acids: CASSGVGQAGNIQYF.